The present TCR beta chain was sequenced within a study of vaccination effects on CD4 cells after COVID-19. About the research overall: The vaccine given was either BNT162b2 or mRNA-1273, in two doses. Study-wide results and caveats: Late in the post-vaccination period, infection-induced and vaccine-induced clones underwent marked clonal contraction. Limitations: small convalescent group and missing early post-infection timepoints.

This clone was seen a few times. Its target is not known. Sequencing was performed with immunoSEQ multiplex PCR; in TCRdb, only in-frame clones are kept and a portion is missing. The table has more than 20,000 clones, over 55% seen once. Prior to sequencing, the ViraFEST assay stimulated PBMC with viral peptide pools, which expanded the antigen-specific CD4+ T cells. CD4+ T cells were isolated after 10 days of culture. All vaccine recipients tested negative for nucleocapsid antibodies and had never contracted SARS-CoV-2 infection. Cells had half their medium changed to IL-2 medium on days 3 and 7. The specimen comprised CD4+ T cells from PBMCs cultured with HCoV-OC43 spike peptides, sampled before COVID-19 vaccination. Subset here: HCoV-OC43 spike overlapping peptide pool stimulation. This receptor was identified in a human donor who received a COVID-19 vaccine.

This chain's CDR3 is CASSPYSGTSSYEQYF. CDR3 bases: TGTGCCAGCAGTCCGTATTCCGGGACTAGTAGCTACGAGCAGTACTTC. The rearrangement joins TRBV6-2 or TRBV6-3 to TRBJ2-7; TRBD2 aligns across 8 bases. The V gene end was trimmed by 5 bases and the J gene end by 3 bases; junction bases not matched to a gene: 12. This CDR3 has 16 residues. From germline, CDR1 is MNHEY and CDR2 SVGEGT.